Each of the 2 T cell receptor beta chains below was sequenced from the same sample in a study of blood T cell repertoires in COVID-19. The protocol was immunoSEQ multiplex PCR, while the TCRdb copy is restricted to in-frame clones and leaves out a portion. In the table there are some 180,000 clones, just under 85% of which are singletons. Specimen: peripheral blood. These receptors all come from an elderly woman with COVID-19, enrolled during active disease.

The chain has TRBV18 and TRBJ2-3; D call uncertain. The CDR3 covers 15 residues. Germline loops: CDR1 KGHSH, CDR2 LQKENI. The V end lost 2 bases, the J end lost 0 bases, and 9 bases lay between the germline ends. The CDR3: CASSPTRLSTDTQYF. In DNA, the CDR3 is TGTGCCAGCTCACCAACGAGACTTAGCACAGATACGCAGTATTTT.

The chain uses TRBV29-1 and TRBJ2-7; 10 nucleotides match TRBD2. From germline, CDR1 is SQVTM and CDR2 ANQGSEA. With 4 bases clipped from V and 2 bases from J, the junction kept 8 bases outside the gene matches. This CDR3 spans 15 amino acids. The CDR3 DNA reads TGCAGCGTTGGCGGGAGTAGCGGGGGGACCTACGAGCAGTACTTC. Its protein is CSVGGSSGGTYEQYF.